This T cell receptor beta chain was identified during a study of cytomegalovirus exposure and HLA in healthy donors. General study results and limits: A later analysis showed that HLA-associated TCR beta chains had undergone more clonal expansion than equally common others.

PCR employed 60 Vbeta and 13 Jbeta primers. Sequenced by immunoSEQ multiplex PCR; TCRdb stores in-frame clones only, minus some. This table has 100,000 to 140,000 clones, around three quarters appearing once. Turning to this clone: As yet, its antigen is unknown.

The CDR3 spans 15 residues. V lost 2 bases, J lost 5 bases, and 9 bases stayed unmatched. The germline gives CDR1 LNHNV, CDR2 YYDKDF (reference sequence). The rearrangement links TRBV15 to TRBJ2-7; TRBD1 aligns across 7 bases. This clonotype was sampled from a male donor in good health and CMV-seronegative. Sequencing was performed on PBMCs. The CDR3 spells CATSRRQGKSHEQYF. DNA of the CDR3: TGTGCCACCAGCAGAAGACAGGGAAAATCGCACGAGCAGTACTTC.